These T cell receptor beta chains were read from a single sample in a study of response to subunit inactivated influenza vaccine. TCRdb re-derived calls from the RT-PCR reads in MiXCR, one entry per CDR3 protein. The sample contains about 480,000 distinct CDR3 sequences, approximately 13% of which appear only once. The sample consisted of PBMCs from blood, taken 35 to 45 days after vaccination. These receptors all stem from a man aged 45-65 years who received an inactivated influenza vaccine. Both conserved end residues are part of each CDR3. Each record gives: V gene, CDR3 protein.

v_gene: TRBV5-1; CDR3aa: CASGEGSTQYF
v_gene: TRBV4-2; CDR3aa: CASSKPGRSAGRETQYF
v_gene: TRBV25-1; CDR3aa: CASSGQASPYGYTF
v_gene: TRBV5-1; CDR3aa: CASNQLASGGADTQYF
v_gene: TRBV18; CDR3aa: CASSPLREGTDTQYF
v_gene: TRBV27; CDR3aa: CASSDTYSYGYTF
v_gene: TRBV4-1; CDR3aa: CASSRGLAGEEQFF
v_gene: TRBV3-1; CDR3aa: CASSQTESVSDSPLHF
v_gene: TRBV20-1; CDR3aa: CSASPGAGVGNTEAFF
v_gene: TRBV6-1; CDR3aa: CASKKGALRQSTAYEQYF
v_gene: TRBV12-3/TRBV12-4; CDR3aa: CASSFSGANVLTF
v_gene: TRBV20-1; CDR3aa: CCARDLAGGPRTGELFF
v_gene: TRBV12-3/TRBV12-4; CDR3aa: CASSLRRSNTEAFF
v_gene: TRBV29-1; CDR3aa: CSVAYRDQPQHF
v_gene: TRBV7-8; CDR3aa: CASSFRQVATYEQYF
v_gene: TRBV20-1; CDR3aa: CSASRLAGLTDTQYF
v_gene: TRBV5-5; CDR3aa: CASSLGSGFYNSPLHF
v_gene: TRBV6-1; CDR3aa: CASRPTLEGETQYF
v_gene: TRBV10-1; CDR3aa: CASSVRTSGGTSTDTQYF
v_gene: TRBV12-3/TRBV12-4; CDR3aa: CASSPGFYEQYF
v_gene: TRBV11-2; CDR3aa: CASSRGQVLNTEAFF
v_gene: TRBV20-1; CDR3aa: CSAGTSAMGELFF
v_gene: TRBV7-2; CDR3aa: CASSRRGSGNIQYF